The entry below describes one T cell receptor beta chain. What it binds is unknown. Germline assignment: CDR1 WNHNN and CDR2 SYGVQD (reference sequence). This CDR3 region has 17 residues. V lost 5 bases, J lost 8 bases, and 25 bases lay in between. This entry comes from a study of T cell repertoires in ileal Crohn's disease. As to time point: inflamed ileum from the surgical specimen. Sequencing used immunoSEQ multiplex PCR; TCRdb keeps in-frame clones, though not all of them. This table has roughly 2,100 clones, 93% appearing once. Study outcomes and limitations: Compared with CD4 T cells, sorted CD8 cells carried more expanded clones. Compared with non-smokers, active smokers at surgery showed more clonal expansions.

The chain is built from TRBV10-1 and TRBJ2-1; D gene uncertain. The sequenced sample consisted of ileal tissue. This TCR came from an adult with Crohn's disease. The chain's CDR3 is CASSRTTDGSGLDEQFF. The CDR3 DNA reads TGCGCCAGCAGTAGGACCACGGACGGCTCTGGTTTGGATGAGCAGTTCTTC.